The T cell receptor beta chain under discussion was sequenced for a study of human thymus T cells. This table comes from immunoSEQ multiplex PCR, and its TCRdb copy is limited to in-frame clones, with some not included. In the table there are fewer than 90,000 clones, roughly 97% of which are singletons. General observations from the study: Thymic and blood repertoires appeared to show biased V and J gene usage.

Comment on this clone: Its antigen is unidentified. Its ends do not fully match the called genes, so a read error is possible.

This CDR3 has 17 residues. Per the germline V gene, CDR1 is MNHNS and CDR2 is SASEGT. In corrective heart surgery, resections were taken, and these provided the thymus tissue. The rearrangement links TRBV6-1 to TRBJ1-2; 9 bases align to TRBD1. Sequenced: thymus tissue. This TCR was sampled from a boy in the first two years of life with a congenital heart defect but otherwise immunologically healthy. In nucleotides, the CDR3 is TGTGCCAGCAATGAAACCTCCGGGACAGGGAGACACTATGGCTACACCTTC. Encoded protein: CASNETSGTGRHYGYTF.